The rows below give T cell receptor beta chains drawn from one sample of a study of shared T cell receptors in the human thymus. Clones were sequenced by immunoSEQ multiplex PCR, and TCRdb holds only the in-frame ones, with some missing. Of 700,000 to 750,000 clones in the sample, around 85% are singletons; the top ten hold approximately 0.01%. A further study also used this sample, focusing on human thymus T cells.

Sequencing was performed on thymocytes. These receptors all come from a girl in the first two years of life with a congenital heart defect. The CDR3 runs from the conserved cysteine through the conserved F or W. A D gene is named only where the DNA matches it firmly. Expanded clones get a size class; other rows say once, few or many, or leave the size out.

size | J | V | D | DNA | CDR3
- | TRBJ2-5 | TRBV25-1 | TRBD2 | TGTGCCAGCAGTGAATTATTTTCCATAGCGGGGCCCGAAGAGACCCAGTACTTC | CASSELFSIAGPEETQYF
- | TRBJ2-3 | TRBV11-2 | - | TGTGCCAGCAGCTCGTGGCGGGGCCTGAATACGCAGTATTTT | CASSSWRGLNTQYF
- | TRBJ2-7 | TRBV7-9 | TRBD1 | TGTGCCAGCAGCTTCGGGACAGGGGAATACGAGCAGTACTTC | CASSFGTGEYEQYF
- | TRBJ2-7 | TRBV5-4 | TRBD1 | TGTGCCAGCAGCTCGGGTCGGGACAGGGATGTTTTAAGCTCCTACGAGCAGTACTTC | CASSSGRDRDVLSSYEQYF
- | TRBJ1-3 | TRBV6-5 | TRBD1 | TGTGCCAGCAGTCCTAGGGACAGCGCTGGAAACACCATATATTTT | CASSPRDSAGNTIYF
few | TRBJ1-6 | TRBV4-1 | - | TGCGCCAGCAGCCACGACATGGCCCCTCCGACTAATTCACCCCTCCACTTT | CASSHDMAPPTNSPLHF
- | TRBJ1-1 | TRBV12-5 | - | TGTGCTAGTGCCTATGCGGGCATACAGGGACACACTGAAGCTTTCTTT | CASAYAGIQGHTEAFF
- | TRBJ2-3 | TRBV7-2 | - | TGTGCCAGCAGCTTAAGCGGCCCCACAGATACGCAGTATTTT | CASSLSGPTDTQYF
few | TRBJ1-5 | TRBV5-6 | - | TGTGCCAGCAGCTTGAGAAGTCCTTCGGGGGATCAGCCCCAGCATTTT | CASSLRSPSGDQPQHF
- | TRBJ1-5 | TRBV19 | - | TGTGCCAGTAGTCCTCCTAGTCAGCCCCAGCATTTT | CASSPPSQPQHF
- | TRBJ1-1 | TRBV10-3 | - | TGTGCCACAAGTGGAGGGGAGAACACTGAAGCTTTCTTT | CATSGGENTEAFF
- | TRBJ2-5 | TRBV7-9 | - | TGTGCCAGCAGCTTGCGCGGCCTTCAAGAGACCCAGTACTTC | CASSLRGLQETQYF
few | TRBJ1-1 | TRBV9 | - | TGTGCCAGCAGCGCAGCAGGGGTCACTGAAGCTTTCTTT | CASSAAGVTEAFF
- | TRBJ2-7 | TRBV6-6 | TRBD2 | TGTGCCAGCAGTTCGCTAGCGGCCTCAACCTACGAGCAGTACTTC | CASSSLAASTYEQYF
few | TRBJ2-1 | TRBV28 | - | TGTGCCAGCAGTCCCAGGGGCCCCTCGGGATGTGAGCAGTTCTTC | CASSPRGPSGCEQFF
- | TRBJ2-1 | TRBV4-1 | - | TGCGCCAGCAGCCAAGAACCCCGGGGTTACAATGAGCAGTTCTTC | CASSQEPRGYNEQFF
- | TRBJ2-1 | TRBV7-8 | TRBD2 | TGTGCCAGCAGCTTAATAGGCAGGTCCAGCGGGGGCGCCTACAATGAGCAGTTCTTC | CASSLIGRSSGGAYNEQFF
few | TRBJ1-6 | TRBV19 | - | TGTGCCAGTAGTATAATCCAGGGGAGCGCCTATAATTCACCCCTCCACTTT | CASSIIQGSAYNSPLHF
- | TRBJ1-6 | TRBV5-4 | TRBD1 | TGTGCCAGCAGCTTCCGGCGTCCGGGACAGGGGTCTTCACCCCTCCACTTT | CASSFRRPGQGSSPLHF
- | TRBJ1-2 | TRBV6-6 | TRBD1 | TGTGCCAGCAGTCGGACAGGGAAAGGCTACACCTTC | CASSRTGKGYTF
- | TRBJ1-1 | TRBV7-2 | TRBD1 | TGTGCCAGCAGCTTCCACAGGGGCCTGGGGGCTTTCTTT | CASSFHRGLGAFF
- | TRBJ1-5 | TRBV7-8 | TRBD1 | TGTGCCAGCAGCTTAGATTCGGTTATTGGGACAGAAAGTAGGACCCAGCATTTT | CASSLDSVIGTESRTQHF
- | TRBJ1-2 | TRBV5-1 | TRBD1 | TGCGCCAGCAGCTTAACCGATCGCGGCCTAGGATACAGGGGTCAGGATGGCTACACCTTC | CASSLTDRGLGYRGQDGYTF
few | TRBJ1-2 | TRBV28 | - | TGTGCCAGCTCGGACAGTTTTAACTATGGCTACACCTTC | CASSDSFNYGYTF
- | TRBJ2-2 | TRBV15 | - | TGTGCCACCAGCAGAGATTCGGCCAGGCCCCCGAACACCGGGGAGCTGTTTTTT | CATSRDSARPPNTGELFF
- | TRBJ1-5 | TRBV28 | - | TGTGCCAGCAGTCACAGGTATGGGAGCAATCAGCCCCAGCATTTT | CASSHRYGSNQPQHF
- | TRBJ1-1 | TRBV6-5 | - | TGTGCCAGCAGTTCTACCGAATCACCTTTGAACACTGAAGCTTTCTTT | CASSSTESPLNTEAFF
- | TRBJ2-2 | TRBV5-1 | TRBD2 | TGCGCCAGCAGCTATGTGGGACTAGCGGGGTACTCGAACACCGGGGAGCTGTTTTTT | CASSYVGLAGYSNTGELFF
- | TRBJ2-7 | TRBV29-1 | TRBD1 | TGCAGCGTTGGACAGGGCCGCGAGCAGTACTTC | CSVGQGREQYF
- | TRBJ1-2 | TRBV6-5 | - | TGTGCCAGTACCTCGACAGGTTATGGCTACACCTTC | CASTSTGYGYTF
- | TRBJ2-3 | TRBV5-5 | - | TGTGCCAGCAGCTTGGGTATGAGTAGCACAGATACGCAGTATTTT | CASSLGMSSTDTQYF
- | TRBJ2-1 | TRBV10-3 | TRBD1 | TGTGCCATCAGTGAGAAGGACAGGATGACCTACAATGAGCAGTTCTTC | CAISEKDRMTYNEQFF
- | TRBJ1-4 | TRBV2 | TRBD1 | TGTGCCAGCAGGGATAAGACAGGGATTATTGAAAAACTGTTTTTT | CASRDKTGIIEKLFF
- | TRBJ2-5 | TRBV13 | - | TGTGCCAGCAGCCGGAAATGGCGGAGGGGCCAAGAGACCCAGTACTTC | CASSRKWRRGQETQYF
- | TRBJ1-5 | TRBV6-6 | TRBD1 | TGTGCCAGCAGTTACCCAATGACAGGGGGGGAGCCCCAGCATTTT | CASSYPMTGGEPQHF
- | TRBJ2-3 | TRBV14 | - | TGTGCCAGCAGCCAAGGTGGACAGCACACAGATACGCAGTATTTT | CASSQGGQHTDTQYF
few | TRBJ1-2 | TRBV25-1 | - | TGTGCCAGCAGTGAATCCGGGAGGGGTTGGGACTATGGCTACACCTTC | CASSESGRGWDYGYTF
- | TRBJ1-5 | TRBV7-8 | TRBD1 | TGTGCCAGCAGCGTGCGACAGGGACGCAATCAGCCCCAGCATTTT | CASSVRQGRNQPQHF
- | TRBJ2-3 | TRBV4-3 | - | TGCGCCAGCAGCCAAGAACTAGGCCTCACAGATACGCAGTATTTT | CASSQELGLTDTQYF
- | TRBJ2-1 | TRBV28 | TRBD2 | TGTGCCAGCAGTCTAAGAAGCCCGGGACTAGCGGGGGGGTTTCATGAGCAGTTCTTC | CASSLRSPGLAGGFHEQFF
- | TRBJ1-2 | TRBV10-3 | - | TGTGCCATCGCTAAAGTTCGGGGAGAAGTCCTCTATGGCTACACCTTC | CAIAKVRGEVLYGYTF